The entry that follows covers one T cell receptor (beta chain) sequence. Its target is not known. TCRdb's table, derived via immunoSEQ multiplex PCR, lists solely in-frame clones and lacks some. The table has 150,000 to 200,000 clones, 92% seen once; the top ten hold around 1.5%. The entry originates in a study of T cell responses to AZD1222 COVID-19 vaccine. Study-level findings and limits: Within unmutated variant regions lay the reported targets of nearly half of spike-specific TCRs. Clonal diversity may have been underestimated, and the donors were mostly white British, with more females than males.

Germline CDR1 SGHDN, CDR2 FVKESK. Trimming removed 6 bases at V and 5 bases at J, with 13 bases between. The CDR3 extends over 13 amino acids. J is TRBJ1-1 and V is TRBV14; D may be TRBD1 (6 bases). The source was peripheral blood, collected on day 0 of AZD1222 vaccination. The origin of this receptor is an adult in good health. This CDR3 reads CASRLLQGTEAFF. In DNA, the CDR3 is TGTGCCAGCAGACTCTTGCAGGGGACTGAAGCTTTCTTT.